Listed below are T cell receptor beta chains from one sample, sequenced in a study of yellow fever vaccine responses in identical twins. Each CDR3 protein gets one entry after TCRdb re-called the RT-PCR reads with MiXCR. Of 30,000 to 40,000 distinct CDR3 sequences listed, 45% to 65% are singletons. The sequencing used T cells from blood (PBMCs), unsorted or a sorted subset (not recorded which), collected before or after yellow fever vaccination (not recorded which). The receptors here all came from a woman aged 18-29 years who received the yellow fever vaccine. CDR3s include the opening cysteine and the closing phenylalanine or tryptophan. The D gene is left open where the match is weak. Clone size, where shown, is once, few, many, or a class for clones that have expanded.

TGCAGCGTAGTGACAGGCCGGAATGAGCAGTTCTTC CSVVTGRNEQFF . . TRBJ2-1 TRBV29-1
TGTGCCATCAGTGAGACCGGGACAGGGTCCTACGAGCAGTACTTC CAISETGTGSYEQYF . TRBD1 TRBJ2-7 TRBV10-3
TGCAGTGCTGGCGCGGGGGTGTCTGGGGAGCTGTTTTTT CSAGAGVSGELFF . TRBD2 TRBJ2-2 TRBV20-1
TGTGCCAGCAGTTACAGTAGCTACTATGGCTACACCTTC CASSYSSYYGYTF few . TRBJ1-2 TRBV6-5
TGTGCCAGCAGCCAAAAGCGGTACTACGAGCAGTACTTC CASSQKRYYEQYF . . TRBJ2-7 TRBV14
TGCAGTGCTAGGACTCTAGCGGGGGGCTCCTACAATGAGCAGTTCTTC CSARTLAGGSYNEQFF . TRBD2 TRBJ2-1 TRBV20-1
TGTGCCAGCAGCTTAGGAACACACTACGAGCAGTACTTC CASSLGTHYEQYF few . TRBJ2-7 TRBV11-3
TGTGCCAGCAGTCCGCCCCGGGGAGTGGGCTCCTACGAGCAGTACTTC CASSPPRGVGSYEQYF . . TRBJ2-7 TRBV12-3/TRBV12-4
TGTGCCAGCAGCTCTACCGGGACGAACAATGAGCAGTTCTTC CASSSTGTNNEQFF once . TRBJ2-1 TRBV5-4
TGTGCCAGCTCATCGACAGGGAACACCATATATTTT CASSSTGNTIYF few TRBD1 TRBJ1-3 TRBV18
TGTGCCAGCAGCCTGGCCGGGATTCCAACAGATACGCAGTATTTT CASSLAGIPTDTQYF . . TRBJ2-3 TRBV7-3
TGTGCCAGCAGTTCCCTTCAGGGGGGGAATGAGCAGTTCTTC CASSSLQGGNEQFF . . TRBJ2-1 TRBV27